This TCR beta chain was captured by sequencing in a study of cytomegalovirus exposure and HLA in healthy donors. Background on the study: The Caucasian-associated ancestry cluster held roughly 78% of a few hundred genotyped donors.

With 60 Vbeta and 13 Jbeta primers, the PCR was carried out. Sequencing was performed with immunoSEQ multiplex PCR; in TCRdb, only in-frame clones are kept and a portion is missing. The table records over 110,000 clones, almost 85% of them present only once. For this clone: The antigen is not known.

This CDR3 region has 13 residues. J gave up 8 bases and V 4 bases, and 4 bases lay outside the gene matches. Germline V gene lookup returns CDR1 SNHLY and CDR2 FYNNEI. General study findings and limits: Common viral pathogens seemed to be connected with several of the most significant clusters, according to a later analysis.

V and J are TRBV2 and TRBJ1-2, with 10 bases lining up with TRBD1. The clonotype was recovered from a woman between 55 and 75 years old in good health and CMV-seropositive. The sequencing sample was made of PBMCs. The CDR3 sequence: CASSGGQGIGYTF. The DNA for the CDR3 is TGTGCCAGCAGTGGGGGACAGGGGATAGGCTACACCTTC.